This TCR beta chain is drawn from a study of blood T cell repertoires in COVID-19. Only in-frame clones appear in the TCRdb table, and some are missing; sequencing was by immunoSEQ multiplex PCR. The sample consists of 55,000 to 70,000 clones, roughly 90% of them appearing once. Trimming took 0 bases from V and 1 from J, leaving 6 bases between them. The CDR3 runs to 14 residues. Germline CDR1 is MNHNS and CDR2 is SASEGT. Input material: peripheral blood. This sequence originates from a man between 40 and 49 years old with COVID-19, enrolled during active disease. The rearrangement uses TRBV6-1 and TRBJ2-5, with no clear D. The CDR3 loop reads CASSEAHSQETQYF. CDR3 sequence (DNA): TGTGCCAGCAGTGAAGCGCACAGCCAAGAGACCCAGTACTTC.